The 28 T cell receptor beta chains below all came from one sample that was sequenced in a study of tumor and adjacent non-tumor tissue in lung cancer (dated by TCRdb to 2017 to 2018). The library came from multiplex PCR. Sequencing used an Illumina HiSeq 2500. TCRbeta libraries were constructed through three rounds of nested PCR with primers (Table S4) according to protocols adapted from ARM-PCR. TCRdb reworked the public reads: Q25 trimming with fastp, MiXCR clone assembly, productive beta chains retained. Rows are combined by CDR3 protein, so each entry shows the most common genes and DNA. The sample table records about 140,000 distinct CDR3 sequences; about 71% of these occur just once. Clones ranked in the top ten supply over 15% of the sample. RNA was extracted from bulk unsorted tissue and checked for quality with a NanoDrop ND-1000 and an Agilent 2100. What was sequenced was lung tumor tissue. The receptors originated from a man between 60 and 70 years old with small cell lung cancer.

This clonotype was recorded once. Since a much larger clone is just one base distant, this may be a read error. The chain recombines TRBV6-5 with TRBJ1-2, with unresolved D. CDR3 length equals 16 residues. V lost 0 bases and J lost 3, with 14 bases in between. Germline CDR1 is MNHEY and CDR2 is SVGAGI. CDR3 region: CASSYSGSTVDYGYTF. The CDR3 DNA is TGTGCCAGCAGTTACTCGGGCAGTACTGTTGACTATGGCTACACCTTC.

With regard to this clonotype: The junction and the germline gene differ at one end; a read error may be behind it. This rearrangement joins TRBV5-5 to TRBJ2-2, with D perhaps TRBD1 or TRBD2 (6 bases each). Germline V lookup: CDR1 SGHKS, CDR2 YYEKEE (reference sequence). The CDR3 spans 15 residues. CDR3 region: CASSLEGGRVGELFF. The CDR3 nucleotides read TGTGCCAGCAGCTTGGAGGGGGGAAGGGTCGGGGAGTTGTTTTTT.

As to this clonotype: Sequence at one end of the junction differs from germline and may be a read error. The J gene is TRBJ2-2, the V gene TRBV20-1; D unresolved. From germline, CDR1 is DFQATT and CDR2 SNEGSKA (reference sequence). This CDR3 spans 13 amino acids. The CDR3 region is CCAAGSNTGELFF. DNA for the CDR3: TGCTGTGCTGCAGGCTCGAATACCGGGGAGCTGTTTTTT.

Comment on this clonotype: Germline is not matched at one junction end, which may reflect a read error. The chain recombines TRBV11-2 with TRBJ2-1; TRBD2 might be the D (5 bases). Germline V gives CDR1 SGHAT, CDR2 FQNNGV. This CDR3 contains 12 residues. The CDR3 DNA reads TGTGCCAGGTCCCGAGGGCGGAATGAGCAAATCTTC. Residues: CARSRGRNEQIF. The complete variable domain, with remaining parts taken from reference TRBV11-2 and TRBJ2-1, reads EAGVAQSPRYKIIEKRQSVAFWCNPISGHATLYWYQQILGQGPKLLIQFQNNGVVDDSQLPKDRFSAERLKGVDSTLKIQPAKLEDSAVYLCARSRGRNEQIFGPGTRLTVL.

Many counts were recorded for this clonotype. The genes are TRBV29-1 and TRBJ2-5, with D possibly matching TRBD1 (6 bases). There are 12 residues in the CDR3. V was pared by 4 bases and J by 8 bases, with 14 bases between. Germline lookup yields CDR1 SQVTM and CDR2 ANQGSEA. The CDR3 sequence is CSVGFQGSTQYF. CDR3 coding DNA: TGCAGCGTTGGGTTTCAGGGGTCCACCCAGTACTTC.

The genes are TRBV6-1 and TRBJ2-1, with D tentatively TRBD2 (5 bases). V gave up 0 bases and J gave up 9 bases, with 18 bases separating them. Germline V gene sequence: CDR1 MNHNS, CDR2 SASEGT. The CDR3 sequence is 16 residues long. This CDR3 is CASSEAPSPVGGEQFF. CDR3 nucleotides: TGTGCCAGCAGTGAAGCGCCTAGCCCTGTCGGCGGTGAGCAGTTCTTC.

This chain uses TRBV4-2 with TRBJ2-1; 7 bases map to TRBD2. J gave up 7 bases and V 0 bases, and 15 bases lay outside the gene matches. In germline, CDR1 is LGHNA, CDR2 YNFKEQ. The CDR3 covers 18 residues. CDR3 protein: CASSQDDTHGRSWNEQFF. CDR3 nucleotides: TGTGCCAGCAGCCAAGATGACACCCACGGGAGGTCTTGGAATGAGCAGTTCTTC.

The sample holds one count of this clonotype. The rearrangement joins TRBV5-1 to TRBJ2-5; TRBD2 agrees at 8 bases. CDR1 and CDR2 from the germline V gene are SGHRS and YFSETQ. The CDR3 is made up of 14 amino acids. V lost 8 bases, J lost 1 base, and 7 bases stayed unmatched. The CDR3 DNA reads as TGCGCCAGGAGCACGGGGGGGGGCCAAGAGACCCAGTACTTC. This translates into CARSTGGGQETQYF.

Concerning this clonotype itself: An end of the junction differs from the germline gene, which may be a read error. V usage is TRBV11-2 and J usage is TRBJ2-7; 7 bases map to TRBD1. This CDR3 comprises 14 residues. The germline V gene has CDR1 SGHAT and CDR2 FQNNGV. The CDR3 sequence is CASSLNRGLYERYF. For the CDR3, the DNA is TGTGCCAGCAGCTTAAACAGGGGCCTCTACGAGCGGTACTTC.

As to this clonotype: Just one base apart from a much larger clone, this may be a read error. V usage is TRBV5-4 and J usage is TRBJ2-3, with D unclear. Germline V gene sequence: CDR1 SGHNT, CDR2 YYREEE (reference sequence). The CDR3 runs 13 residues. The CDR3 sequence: CASSGAGRDTKYF. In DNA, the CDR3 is TGTGCCAGCAGCGGAGCCGGAAGGGATACGAAGTATTTT.

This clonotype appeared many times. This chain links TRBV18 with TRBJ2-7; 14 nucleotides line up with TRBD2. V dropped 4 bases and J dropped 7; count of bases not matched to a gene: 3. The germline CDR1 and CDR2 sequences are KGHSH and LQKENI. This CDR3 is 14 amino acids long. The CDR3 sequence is CASSRGLAGEEQYF. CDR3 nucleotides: TGTGCCAGCTCACGGGGACTAGCGGGAGAAGAGCAGTACTTC.

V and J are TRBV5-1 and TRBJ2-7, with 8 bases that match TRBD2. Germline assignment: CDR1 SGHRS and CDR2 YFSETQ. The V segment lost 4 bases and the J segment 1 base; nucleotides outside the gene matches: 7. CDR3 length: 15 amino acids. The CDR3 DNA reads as TGCGCCAGCAGCCCCCGGGGGGGGAGTTCCTACGAGCAGTACTTC. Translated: CASSPRGGSSYEQYF.

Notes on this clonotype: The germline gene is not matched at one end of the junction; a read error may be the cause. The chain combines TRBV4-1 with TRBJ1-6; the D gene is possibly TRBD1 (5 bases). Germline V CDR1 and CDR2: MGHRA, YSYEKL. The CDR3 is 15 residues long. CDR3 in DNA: TGCGCCAGTAGCCAAGGGGCGAACTATAATTCACCCCTCCGCTTT. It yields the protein CASSQGANYNSPLRF.

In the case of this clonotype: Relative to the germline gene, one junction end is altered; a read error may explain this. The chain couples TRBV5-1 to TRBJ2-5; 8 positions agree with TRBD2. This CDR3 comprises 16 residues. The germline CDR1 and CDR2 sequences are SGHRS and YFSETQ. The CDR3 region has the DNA TGCGCCAGCAGCTTGATCCTAGCGGGCCTCCAAGAGGCCCAGTACTTC. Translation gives CASSLILAGLQEAQYF.

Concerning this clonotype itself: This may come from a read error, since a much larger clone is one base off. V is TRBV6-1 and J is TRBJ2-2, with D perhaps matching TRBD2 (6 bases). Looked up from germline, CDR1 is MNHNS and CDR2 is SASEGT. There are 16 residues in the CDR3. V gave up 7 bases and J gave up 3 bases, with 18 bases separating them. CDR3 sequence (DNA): TGTGCCAGCACTACCCTGGGCGGGATTGACACCGGGGAGCTGTTTTTT. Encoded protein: CASTTLGGIDTGELFF.

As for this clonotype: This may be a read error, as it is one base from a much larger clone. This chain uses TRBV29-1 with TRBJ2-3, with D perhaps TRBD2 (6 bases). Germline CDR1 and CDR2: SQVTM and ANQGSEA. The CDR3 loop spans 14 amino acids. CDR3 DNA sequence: TGCAGCTCCGGAGGGGCCATCAGCACAGATATGCAGTATTTT. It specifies CSSGGAISTDMQYF.

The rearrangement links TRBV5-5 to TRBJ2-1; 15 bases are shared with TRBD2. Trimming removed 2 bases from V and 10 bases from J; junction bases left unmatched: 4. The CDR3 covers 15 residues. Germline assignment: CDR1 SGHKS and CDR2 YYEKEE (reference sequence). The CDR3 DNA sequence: TGTGCCAGCAGCTTTACTGGGACTAGCGGGAGGGAGCAGTTCTTC. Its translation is CASSFTGTSGREQFF. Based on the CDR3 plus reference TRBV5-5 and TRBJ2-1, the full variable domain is DAGVTQSPTHLIKTRGQQVTLRCSPISGHKSVSWYQQVLGQGPQFIFQYYEKEERGRGNFPDRFSARQFPNYSSELNVNALLLGDSALYLCASSFTGTSGREQFFGPGTRLTVL.

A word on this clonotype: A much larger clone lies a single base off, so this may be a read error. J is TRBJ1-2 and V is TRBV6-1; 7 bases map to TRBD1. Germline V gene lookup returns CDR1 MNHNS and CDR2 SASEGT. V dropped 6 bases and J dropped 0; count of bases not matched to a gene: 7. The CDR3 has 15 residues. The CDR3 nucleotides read TGTGCCAGCAGACCGGAACAGGGGTCTAACTATGGCTACACCTTC. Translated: CASRPEQGSNYGYTF.

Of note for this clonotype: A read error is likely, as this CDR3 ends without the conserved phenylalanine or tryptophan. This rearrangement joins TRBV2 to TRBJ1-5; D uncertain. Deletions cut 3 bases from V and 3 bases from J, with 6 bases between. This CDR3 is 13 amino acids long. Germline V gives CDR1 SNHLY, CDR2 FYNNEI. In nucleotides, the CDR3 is TGTGCCAGCAGTGATGGTGCCAATCAGCCCCAGCATTCT. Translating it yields CASSDGANQPQHS.

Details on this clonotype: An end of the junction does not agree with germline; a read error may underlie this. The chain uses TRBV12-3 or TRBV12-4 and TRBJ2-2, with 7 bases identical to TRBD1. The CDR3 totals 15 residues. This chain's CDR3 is CASSFWGTDTGELFF. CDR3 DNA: TGTGCCAGCAGTTTCTGGGGGACAGACACCGGAGAGCTGTTTTTT.

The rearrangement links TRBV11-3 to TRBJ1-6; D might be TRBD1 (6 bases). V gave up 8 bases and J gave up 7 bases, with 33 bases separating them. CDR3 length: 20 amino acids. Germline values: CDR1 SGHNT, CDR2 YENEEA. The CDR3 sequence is CASGQHRDMVSTRTNSPLHF. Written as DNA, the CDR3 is TGTGCCAGCGGCCAGCATCGGGACATGGTCTCCACTCGAACAAATTCACCCCTCCACTTT.

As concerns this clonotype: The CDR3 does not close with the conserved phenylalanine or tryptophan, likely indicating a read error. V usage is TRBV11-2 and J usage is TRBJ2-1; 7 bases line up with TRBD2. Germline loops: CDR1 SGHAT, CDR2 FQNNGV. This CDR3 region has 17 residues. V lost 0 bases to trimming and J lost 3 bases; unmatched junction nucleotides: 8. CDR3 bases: TGTGCCAGCAGCTTAGATGGGGCGGGGGTCTGCTACAATGAGCAGTTCTCC. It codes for CASSLDGAGVCYNEQFS.

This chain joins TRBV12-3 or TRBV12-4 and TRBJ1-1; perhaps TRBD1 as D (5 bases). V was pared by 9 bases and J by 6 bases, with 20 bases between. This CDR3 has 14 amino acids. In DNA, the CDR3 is TGTGCCAGTAAGGTTGGTCTGATAGGGGCTGAAGCTTTCTTT. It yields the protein CASKVGLIGAEAFF.

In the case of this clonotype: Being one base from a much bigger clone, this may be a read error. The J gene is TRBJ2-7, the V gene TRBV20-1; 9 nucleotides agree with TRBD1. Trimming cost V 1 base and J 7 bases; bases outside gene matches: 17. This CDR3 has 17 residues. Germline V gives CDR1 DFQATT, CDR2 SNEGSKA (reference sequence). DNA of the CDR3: TGCAGTGCTAGAGGCCTTCTGGGACAGGGATTTGGCGAGGAGCAGTACTTC. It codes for CSARGLLGQGFGEEQYF.

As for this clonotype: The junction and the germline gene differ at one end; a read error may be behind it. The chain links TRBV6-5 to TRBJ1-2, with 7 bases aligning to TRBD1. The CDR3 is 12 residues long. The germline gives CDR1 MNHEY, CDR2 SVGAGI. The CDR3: CASSTGDYGYAF. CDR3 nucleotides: TGTGCCAGCAGTACAGGGGACTATGGCTACGCCTTC.

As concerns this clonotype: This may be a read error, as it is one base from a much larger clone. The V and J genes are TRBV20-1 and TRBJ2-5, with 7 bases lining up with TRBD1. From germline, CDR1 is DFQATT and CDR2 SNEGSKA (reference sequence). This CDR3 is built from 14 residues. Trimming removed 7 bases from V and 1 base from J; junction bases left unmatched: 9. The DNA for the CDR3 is TGCAGTGTCCTACGGGGACAGATCCAAGAGACCCAGTACTTC. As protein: CSVLRGQIQETQYF.

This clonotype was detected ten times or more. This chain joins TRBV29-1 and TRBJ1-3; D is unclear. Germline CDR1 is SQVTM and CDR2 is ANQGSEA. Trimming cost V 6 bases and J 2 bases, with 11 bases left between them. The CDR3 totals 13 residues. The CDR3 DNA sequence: TGCAGCGTAGCTTTTGGGGCTGGAAACACCATATATTTT. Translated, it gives CSVAFGAGNTIYF.

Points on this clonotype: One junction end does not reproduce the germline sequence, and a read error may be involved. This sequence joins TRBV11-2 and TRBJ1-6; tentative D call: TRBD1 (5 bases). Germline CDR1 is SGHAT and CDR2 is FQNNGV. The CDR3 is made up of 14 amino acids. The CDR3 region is CASTLDRGLSPLHF. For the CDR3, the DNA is TGTGCCAGCACCTTAGACCGGGGACTCTCACCTCTCCACTTT.